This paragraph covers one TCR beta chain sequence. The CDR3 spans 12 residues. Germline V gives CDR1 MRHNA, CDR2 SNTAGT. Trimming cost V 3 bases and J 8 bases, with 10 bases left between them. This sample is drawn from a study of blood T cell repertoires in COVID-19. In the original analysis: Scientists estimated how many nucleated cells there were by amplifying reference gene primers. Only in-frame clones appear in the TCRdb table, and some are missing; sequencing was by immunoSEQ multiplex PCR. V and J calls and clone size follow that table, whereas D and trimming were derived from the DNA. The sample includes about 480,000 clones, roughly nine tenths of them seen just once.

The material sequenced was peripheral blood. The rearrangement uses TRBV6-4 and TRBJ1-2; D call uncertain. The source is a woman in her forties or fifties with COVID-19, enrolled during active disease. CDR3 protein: CASSESGLGYTF. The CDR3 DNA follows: TGTGCCAGCAGTGAATCTGGGCTCGGCTACACCTTC.